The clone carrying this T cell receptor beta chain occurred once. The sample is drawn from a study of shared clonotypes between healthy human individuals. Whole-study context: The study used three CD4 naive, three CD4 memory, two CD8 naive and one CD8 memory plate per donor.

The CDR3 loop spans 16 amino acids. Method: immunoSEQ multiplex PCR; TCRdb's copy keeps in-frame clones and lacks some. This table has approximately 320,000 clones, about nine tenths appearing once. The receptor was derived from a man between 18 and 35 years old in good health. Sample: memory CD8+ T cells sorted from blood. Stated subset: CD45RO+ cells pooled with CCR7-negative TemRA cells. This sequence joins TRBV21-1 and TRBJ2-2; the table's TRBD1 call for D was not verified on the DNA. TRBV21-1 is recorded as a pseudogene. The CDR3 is CASSKLRTGNTGELFF. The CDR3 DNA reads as TGTGCCAGCAGCAAACTCCGGACAGGGAACACCGGGGAGCTGTTTTTT.